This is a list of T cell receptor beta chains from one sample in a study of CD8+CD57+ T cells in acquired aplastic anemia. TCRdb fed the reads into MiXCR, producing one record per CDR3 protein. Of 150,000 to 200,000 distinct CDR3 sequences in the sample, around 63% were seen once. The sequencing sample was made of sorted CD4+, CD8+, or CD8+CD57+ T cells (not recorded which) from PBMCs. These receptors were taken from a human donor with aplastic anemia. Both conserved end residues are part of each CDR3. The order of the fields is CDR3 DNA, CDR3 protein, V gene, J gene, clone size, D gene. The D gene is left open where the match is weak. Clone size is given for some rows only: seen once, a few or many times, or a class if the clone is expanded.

CDR3 DNA: TGTGCCAGCCGATTGACAGAGGGAGCGGGAGGCTACACCTTC
CDR3 protein: CASRLTEGAGGYTF
V gene: TRBV2
J gene: TRBJ1-2
clone size: NA
D gene: NA

CDR3 DNA: TGTGCCATCAGTGAGTCGTCAGGGGCTGAAGCTTTCTTT
CDR3 protein: CAISESSGAEAFF
V gene: TRBV10-3
J gene: TRBJ1-1
clone size: once
D gene: NA

CDR3 DNA: TGCGCCAGCAGCTTGGCCTGGGCAGAAGTAACCTACGAGCAGTACTTC
CDR3 protein: CASSLAWAEVTYEQYF
V gene: TRBV5-1
J gene: TRBJ2-7
clone size: NA
D gene: NA

CDR3 DNA: TGCGCCAGCAGCCACACAGGGGACAGTCCCAATCAGCCCCAGCATTTT
CDR3 protein: CASSHTGDSPNQPQHF
V gene: TRBV5-1
J gene: TRBJ1-5
clone size: NA
D gene: TRBD1

CDR3 DNA: TGTGCCAGAAGCTTAGTGACGGTCTCAGTCTACGAGCAGTACTTC
CDR3 protein: CARSLVTVSVYEQYF
V gene: TRBV7-2
J gene: TRBJ2-7
clone size: NA
D gene: NA

CDR3 DNA: TGTGCCAGCAGCTTGGGGACAGGGCATAATGAGCAGTTCTTC
CDR3 protein: CASSLGTGHNEQFF
V gene: TRBV7-3
J gene: TRBJ2-1
clone size: NA
D gene: TRBD1

CDR3 DNA: TGCAGTGCTAGAGGGGTGGGGACAGGGAATTACGAGCAGTACTTC
CDR3 protein: CSARGVGTGNYEQYF
V gene: TRBV20-1
J gene: TRBJ2-7
clone size: NA
D gene: TRBD1

CDR3 DNA: TGTGCCGGACACAGGCCCTATGGCTACACCTTC
CDR3 protein: CAGHRPYGYTF
V gene: TRBV2
J gene: TRBJ1-2
clone size: many
D gene: NA

CDR3 DNA: TGTGCCTGCGGGTTCGGCGGGAATTCACCCCTCCACTTT
CDR3 protein: CACGFGGNSPLHF
V gene: TRBV2
J gene: TRBJ1-6
clone size: NA
D gene: NA

CDR3 DNA: TGTGCCAGCAAGGGCCCTAGCGGGTACCAAGAGACCCAGTACTTC
CDR3 protein: CASKGPSGYQETQYF
V gene: TRBV2
J gene: TRBJ2-5
clone size: many
D gene: TRBD2

CDR3 DNA: TGTGCCAGTAGCACGACAGGGAACAGCTATGGCTACACCTTC
CDR3 protein: CASSTTGNSYGYTF
V gene: TRBV19
J gene: TRBJ1-2
clone size: NA
D gene: TRBD1

CDR3 DNA: TGTGCCACCAGCAGAGGCGAGACAGCGAACACTGAAGCTTTCTTT
CDR3 protein: CATSRGETANTEAFF
V gene: TRBV15
J gene: TRBJ1-1
clone size: NA
D gene: NA

CDR3 DNA: TGTGCCATCATGGGGGGCGGGGGAACCTACAATGAGCAGTTCTTC
CDR3 protein: CAIMGGGGTYNEQFF
V gene: TRBV10-3
J gene: TRBJ2-1
clone size: NA
D gene: NA

CDR3 DNA: TGTGCCAGCAGCTTAGGGTACGGCTACATGAACACTGAAGCTTTCTTT
CDR3 protein: CASSLGYGYMNTEAFF
V gene: TRBV7-2
J gene: TRBJ1-1
clone size: NA
D gene: NA

CDR3 DNA: TGTGCCAGCAGCTTAGTGAGGGGCCCGAACACTGAAGCTTTCTTT
CDR3 protein: CASSLVRGPNTEAFF
V gene: TRBV11-2
J gene: TRBJ1-1
clone size: many
D gene: NA

CDR3 DNA: TGCGCCAGCAGCCAAGATCCCAGGGCGAACTATGGCTACACCTTC
CDR3 protein: CASSQDPRANYGYTF
V gene: TRBV4-1
J gene: TRBJ1-2
clone size: many
D gene: NA

CDR3 DNA: TGTGCCAGCAAAGGGGGGATCCAATCATATAATTCACCCCTCCACTTT
CDR3 protein: CASKGGIQSYNSPLHF
V gene: TRBV27
J gene: TRBJ1-6
clone size: few
D gene: NA

CDR3 DNA: TGTGCCAGCAGCTTTAACCAAGGTCCAGGGTATACCTACGAGCAGTACTTC
CDR3 protein: CASSFNQGPGYTYEQYF
V gene: TRBV7-8
J gene: TRBJ2-7
clone size: NA
D gene: NA

CDR3 DNA: TGTGCCATCAGCGAGCCAGGCCAGCCCCAGCATTTT
CDR3 protein: CAISEPGQPQHF
V gene: TRBV10-3
J gene: TRBJ1-5
clone size: NA
D gene: NA

CDR3 DNA: TGTGCCAGCAGCCAAACAGAGTCCTACGAGCAGTACTTC
CDR3 protein: CASSQTESYEQYF
V gene: TRBV14
J gene: TRBJ2-7
clone size: NA
D gene: NA

CDR3 DNA: TGTGCCAGCAGCGTAGAGGGTAGCGGGAGTTGGAATGAGCAGTTCTTC
CDR3 protein: CASSVEGSGSWNEQFF
V gene: TRBV9
J gene: TRBJ2-1
clone size: NA
D gene: TRBD2

CDR3 DNA: TGTGCCAGCACCAAGGCCGAGGATACGCAGTATTTT
CDR3 protein: CASTKAEDTQYF
V gene: TRBV7-9
J gene: TRBJ2-3
clone size: NA
D gene: NA

CDR3 DNA: TGTGCCACCAGTGGACAGGGCGCGTGGACTGAAGCTTTCTTT
CDR3 protein: CATSGQGAWTEAFF
V gene: TRBV15
J gene: TRBJ1-1
clone size: many
D gene: TRBD1

CDR3 DNA: TGTGCCAGTCGCAAAACAGGGGGCCGGGAGACCCAGTACTTC
CDR3 protein: CASRKTGGRETQYF
V gene: TRBV19
J gene: TRBJ2-5
clone size: few
D gene: TRBD1

CDR3 DNA: TGCAGCGTTCAGACAGAATCTAGCAATCAGCCCCAGCATTTT
CDR3 protein: CSVQTESSNQPQHF
V gene: TRBV29-1
J gene: TRBJ1-5
clone size: NA
D gene: NA

CDR3 DNA: TGCGCCAGCAGCTTGGCCGGATTTAGCGGGAATGAGCAGTTCTTC
CDR3 protein: CASSLAGFSGNEQFF
V gene: TRBV5-1
J gene: TRBJ2-1
clone size: NA
D gene: TRBD2

CDR3 DNA: TGTGCCAGCAGCTTAGTGGGACAGGTGAACACTGAAGCTTTCTTT
CDR3 protein: CASSLVGQVNTEAFF
V gene: TRBV7-2
J gene: TRBJ1-1
clone size: NA
D gene: TRBD1

CDR3 DNA: TGTACCAGCAGCCAAGAGGGACTAGGCTACGAGCAGTACTTC
CDR3 protein: CTSSQEGLGYEQYF
V gene: TRBV7-2
J gene: TRBJ2-7
clone size: NA
D gene: TRBD2

CDR3 DNA: TGTGCCAGCAGCTCCGGACTAGCGGGGGACATTTTCCAAGAGACCCAGTACTTC
CDR3 protein: CASSSGLAGDIFQETQYF
V gene: TRBV7-6
J gene: TRBJ2-5
clone size: NA
D gene: TRBD2

CDR3 DNA: TGTGCCAGCAGTTACTCGGACAGGGGGAACACTGAAGCTTTCTTT
CDR3 protein: CASSYSDRGNTEAFF
V gene: TRBV6-5
J gene: TRBJ1-1
clone size: many
D gene: TRBD1